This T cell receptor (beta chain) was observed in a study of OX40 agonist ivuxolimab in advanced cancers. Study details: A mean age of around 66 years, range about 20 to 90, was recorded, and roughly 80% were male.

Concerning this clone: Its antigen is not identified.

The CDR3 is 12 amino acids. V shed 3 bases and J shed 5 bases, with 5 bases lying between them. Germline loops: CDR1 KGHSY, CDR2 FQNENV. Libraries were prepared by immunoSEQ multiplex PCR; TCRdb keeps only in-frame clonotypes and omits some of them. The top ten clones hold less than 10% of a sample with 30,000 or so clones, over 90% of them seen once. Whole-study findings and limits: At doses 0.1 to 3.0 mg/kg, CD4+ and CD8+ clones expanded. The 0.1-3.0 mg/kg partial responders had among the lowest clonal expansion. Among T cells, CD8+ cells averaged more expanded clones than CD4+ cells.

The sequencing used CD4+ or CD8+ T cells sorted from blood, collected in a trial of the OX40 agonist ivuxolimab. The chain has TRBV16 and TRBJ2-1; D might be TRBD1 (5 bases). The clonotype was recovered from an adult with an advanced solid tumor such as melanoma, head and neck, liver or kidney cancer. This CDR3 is CASSQTDNEQFF. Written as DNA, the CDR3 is TGTGCCAGCAGCCAGACAGACAATGAGCAGTTCTTC.